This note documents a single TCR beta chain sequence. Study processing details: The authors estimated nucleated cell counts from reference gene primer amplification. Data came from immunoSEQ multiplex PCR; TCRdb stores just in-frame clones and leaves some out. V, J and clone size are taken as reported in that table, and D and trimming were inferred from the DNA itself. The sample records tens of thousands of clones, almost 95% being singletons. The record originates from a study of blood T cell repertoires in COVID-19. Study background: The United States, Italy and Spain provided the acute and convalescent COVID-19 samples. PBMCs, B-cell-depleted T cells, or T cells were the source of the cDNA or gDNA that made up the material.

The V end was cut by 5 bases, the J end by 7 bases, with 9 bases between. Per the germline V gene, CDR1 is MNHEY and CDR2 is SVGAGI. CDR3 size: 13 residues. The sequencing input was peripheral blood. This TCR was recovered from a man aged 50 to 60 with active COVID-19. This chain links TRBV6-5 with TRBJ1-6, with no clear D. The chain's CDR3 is CASSPSLNSPLHF. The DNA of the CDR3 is TGTGCCAGCAGTCCGTCCCTGAATTCACCCCTCCACTTT.